The 21 T cell receptor beta chains reported below all come from one sample, sequenced in a study of blood T cell repertoires in COVID-19. Generated by immunoSEQ multiplex PCR, the TCRdb table keeps only in-frame clones and is missing some. The profile covers 30,000 to 40,000 clones, with approximately 85% appearing a single time and roughly a sixth taken by the ten largest. The sequenced sample was peripheral blood. The origin of the receptors is a woman aged 60-75 years with active COVID-19.

The chain carries TRBV18 and TRBJ2-3, with 12 nucleotides matching TRBD2. V was clipped by 4 bases and J by 2 bases; unmatched bases: 4. This CDR3 is 16 amino acids long. Germline-derived CDR1 and CDR2 are KGHSH and LQKENI. CDR3 coding DNA: TGTGCCAGCTCACTGGGACTAGCGGGTGACACAGATACGCAGTATTTT. This sequence encodes CASSLGLAGDTDTQYF. The whole variable domain, remainder taken from reference TRBV18 and TRBJ2-3, is NAGVMQNPRHLVRRRGQEARLRCSPMKGHSHVYWYRQLPEEGLKFMVYLQKENIIDESGMPKERFSAEFPKEGPSILRIQQVVRGDSAAYFCASSLGLAGDTDTQYFGPGTRLTVL.

V is TRBV11-2 and J is TRBJ1-2; TRBD1 agrees at 7 bases. After removal of 2 bases from V and 0 bases from J, the junction contained 3 bases not matched to a gene. The CDR3 consists of 15 residues. Germline CDR1 SGHAT, CDR2 FQNNGV. For the CDR3, the DNA is TGTGCCAGCAGCTTAAACAGGGGAGCTAACTATGGCTACACCTTC. Protein sequence: CASSLNRGANYGYTF.

This chain connects TRBV28 to TRBJ1-3, with D hard to call. The CDR3 totals 15 residues. Between the trimmed V and J ends, which lost 10 bases and 0 bases, there was a span of 16 bases. CDR1 and CDR2 from the germline V gene are MDHEN and SYDVKM. CDR3 in amino acids: CATSGPRSSGNTIYF. CDR3 DNA sequence: TGTGCCACCTCAGGCCCCCGATCCTCTGGAAACACCATATATTTT.

V gene TRBV3-1 (or the pseudogene TRBV3-2) combines with J gene TRBJ2-2, with D possibly TRBD2 on 5 matching bases. The CDR3 extends over 15 amino acids. CDR1 and CDR2 from the germline V gene are LGHDT and YNNKEL (reference sequence). Trimming took off 5 bases at V and 5 bases at J, with 15 bases between the two ends. The DNA for the CDR3 is TGTGCCAGCAGCGGACTTAGGGTAAAGACCGGGGAGCTGTTTTTT. Protein: CASSGLRVKTGELFF.

CDR3 loop: CASSVAPVLAKSYNEQFF. Here the CDR3 DNA reads TGTGCCAGCAGCGTAGCCCCCGTACTAGCGAAATCCTACAATGAGCAGTTCTTC. The chain joins TRBV9 to TRBJ2-1; 7 nucleotides line up with TRBD2. CDR3 length: 18 residues. After removal of 0 bases from V and 1 base from J, the junction contained 10 bases not matched to a gene. Germline V gene sequence: CDR1 SGDLS, CDR2 YYNGEE.

The genes are TRBV19 and TRBJ2-7; D might be TRBD1 (6 bases). The CDR3 sequence is 15 residues long. The V gene lost 5 bases and the J gene lost 2 bases, with 16 bases spanning the gap. The V gene's germline CDR1 is LNHDA and CDR2 SQIVND (reference sequence). CDR3 residues: CASSLKTGHPYEQYF. The CDR3, as DNA: TGTGCCAGTAGTTTGAAAACGGGACACCCCTACGAGCAGTACTTC.

V is TRBV7-8 and J is TRBJ2-2, with 11 bases identical to TRBD2. V lost 4 bases, J lost 7 bases, and 11 bases stayed unmatched. This CDR3 is 17 amino acids long. The germline V gene encodes CDR1 SGHVS and CDR2 FQNEAQ. As DNA, the CDR3 is TGTGCCAGCAGCTCAGTAGCGGGGGGGTTAACGGTCGGGGAGCTGTTTTTT. It is translated as CASSSVAGGLTVGELFF.

The V call is TRBV27, the J call TRBJ2-1; TRBD2 agrees at 7 bases. This CDR3 is 14 amino acids long. The V segment lost 4 bases and the J segment 7 bases; nucleotides outside the gene matches: 7. Germline V gene data show CDR1 as MNHEY and CDR2 as SMNVEV (reference sequence). CDR3 DNA: TGTGCCAGCAGTTCCCTTCGCGGGAGTAATGAGCAGTTCTTC. This gives the protein CASSSLRGSNEQFF.

The chain combines TRBV7-9 with TRBJ2-1, with D possibly being TRBD1 (6 bases). This CDR3 is built from 16 residues. Germline loops: CDR1 SEHNR, CDR2 FQNEAQ (reference sequence). V lost 1 base to trimming and J lost 8 bases, with 18 bases between them. The CDR3 protein is CASSLVWGLDRDEQFF. In DNA form, the CDR3 reads TGTGCCAGCAGCTTAGTCTGGGGGCTTGATAGGGATGAGCAGTTCTTC.

This clone appeared once. This chain connects TRBV30 to TRBJ2-5; 12 positions agree with TRBD2. Germline loops: CDR1 GTSNPN, CDR2 SVGIG (reference sequence). The CDR3 consists of 12 residues. The CDR3 sequence: CAEGLAGTAQYF. The CDR3 DNA sequence: TGTGCTGAAGGACTAGCGGGAACGGCCCAGTACTTC.

The table lists this clone with a count of one. V usage is TRBV30 and J usage is TRBJ2-3; D is possibly TRBD1 (5 bases). Germline CDR1 and CDR2: GTSNPN and SVGIG (reference sequence). This CDR3 has 11 amino acids. V was cut by 4 bases and J by 8 bases, with 10 bases left in between. The CDR3 region has the DNA TGTGCCTGGAAAGGGGTGATTACGCAGTATTTT. It encodes CAWKGVITQYF.

V is TRBV18 and J is TRBJ2-7; D is possibly TRBD1 (5 bases). The CDR3 is 13 amino acids. Looked up from germline, CDR1 is KGHSH and CDR2 is LQKENI. With 1 base removed from V and 5 bases from J, the gap between germline ends came to 9 bases. CDR3 nucleotide sequence: TGTGCCAGCTCACCACTGCGCAGGGACGAGCAGTACTTC. The encoded protein is CASSPLRRDEQYF. Based on the CDR3 plus reference TRBV18 and TRBJ2-7, the full variable domain is NAGVMQNPRHLVRRRGQEARLRCSPMKGHSHVYWYRQLPEEGLKFMVYLQKENIIDESGMPKERFSAEFPKEGPSILRIQQVVRGDSAAYFCASSPLRRDEQYFGPGTRLTVT.

The chain is built from TRBV7-6 and TRBJ2-1; 8 bases match TRBD2. Per the germline V gene, CDR1 is SGHVS and CDR2 is FNYEAQ. Trimming removed 3 bases from V and 7 bases from J; junction bases left unmatched: 8. The CDR3 extends over 15 amino acids. In DNA, the CDR3 is TGTGCCAGCAGCTTTGGTACGGGAGGGTTAAATGAGCAGTTCTTC. This codes for CASSFGTGGLNEQFF.

The V and J genes are TRBV3-1 (or the pseudogene TRBV3-2) and TRBJ2-4, with TRBD1 as a possible D gene (5 bases). CDR1 is LGHDT and CDR2 is YNNKEL in the germline V gene (reference sequence). The V gene lost 2 bases and the J gene lost 3 bases, with 11 bases spanning the gap. The CDR3 is 15 residues long. Written as DNA, the CDR3 is TGTGCCAGCAGCCAAACACAGGCTGGCAAAAACATTCAGTACTTC. This codes for CASSQTQAGKNIQYF.

The rearrangement links TRBV5-1 to TRBJ2-2, with TRBD1 identical over 8 bases. Trimming took 0 bases from V and 5 from J; bases not matched to a gene: 3. CDR3 length: 15 amino acids. The germline V gene has CDR1 SGHRS and CDR2 YFSETQ. This CDR3 reads CASSLGTGTTGELFF. CDR3 DNA: TGCGCCAGCAGCTTGGGGACAGGGACTACCGGGGAGCTGTTTTTT.

The gene calls are TRBV5-1 and TRBJ1-2; 10 bases agree with TRBD1. This CDR3 contains 14 residues. V lost 0 bases to trimming and J lost 6 bases; unmatched junction nucleotides: 2. CDR1 and CDR2 (germline): SGHRS, YFSETQ. CDR3 region: CASSLGDRGHGYTF. The CDR3 coding sequence is TGCGCCAGCAGCTTGGGGGACAGGGGTCATGGCTACACCTTC.

The chain carries TRBV10-3 and TRBJ2-1, with no clear D. CDR1 and CDR2 from the germline V gene are ENHRY and SYGVKD. CDR3 length: 11 residues. V was cut by 10 bases and J by 5 bases, with 9 bases left in between. As DNA, the CDR3 is TGTGCCACCGCGTTGGACAATGAGCAGTTCTTC. Translated, it gives CATALDNEQFF.

The chain carries TRBV4-1 and TRBJ2-3; 10 nucleotides align to TRBD2. V lost 2 bases and J lost 0; bases outside the gene matches: 17. In germline, CDR1 is MGHRA, CDR2 YSYEKL. The CDR3 runs to 21 residues. This CDR3 is CASSQSLSRASGGVSTDTQYF. CDR3 nucleotides: TGCGCCAGCAGCCAATCGCTATCCCGGGCTAGCGGGGGCGTGAGCACAGATACGCAGTATTTT.

V is TRBV5-1 and J is TRBJ2-1, with 11 nucleotides matching TRBD2. With 2 bases clipped from V and 8 bases from J, the junction kept 6 bases outside the gene matches. Germline CDR1 is SGHRS and CDR2 is YFSETQ. The CDR3 runs 15 residues. CDR3 nucleotides: TGCGCCAGCAGCTTTTTAGCGGGAGGGCCAGATGAGCAGTTCTTC. This codes for CASSFLAGGPDEQFF.

This chain joins TRBV5-4 and TRBJ2-1; no clear D gene. The ends were cut back, 4 bases at V and 4 bases at J, with 18 bases in the middle. The CDR3 runs to 16 residues. Germline V gene data show CDR1 as SGHNT and CDR2 as YYREEE (reference sequence). The chain's CDR3 is CASSGISRPDYNEQFF. The CDR3 DNA reads TGTGCCAGCAGCGGAATTTCTAGGCCAGATTACAATGAGCAGTTCTTC.

The J gene is TRBJ1-2, the V gene TRBV2, with TRBD1 as a possible D gene (5 bases). Germline lookup yields CDR1 SNHLY and CDR2 FYNNEI. The CDR3 spans 14 residues. V was shortened by 7 bases and J by 0 bases, with 12 bases between the two germline ends. CDR3 coding DNA: TGTGCCAGCAAGGGGCTTCGTGCTAACTATGGCTACACCTTC. As protein: CASKGLRANYGYTF.